A single sample gave rise to the 16 T cell receptor beta chains below, sequenced in a study of T-cell reconstitution after alpha-beta-depleted transplantation in children. Overall study results and limits: Newly produced T cells mostly provided counts and TCRbeta diversity after one year, as hyperexpanded clones declined.

For these receptors, no antigen is known. A library of TCRbeta sequences, prepared with unique molecular identifiers, was generated. A single record per CDR3 protein comes from TCRdb applying MiXCR to the PCR reads. The table lists some 300,000 distinct CDR3 sequences, almost 8% of them singletons. Sequencing was performed on peripheral blood, taken 360 days after TCRalphabeta/CD19-depleted stem cell transplant. Receptors were obtained from a female patient younger than 10 who had a stem cell transplant for Fanconi anemia, so the T cells may come from the graft donor.

J is TRBJ2-5 and V is TRBV5-1; a possible D gene is TRBD2 (6 bases). This CDR3 has 17 amino acids. In germline, CDR1 is SGHRS, CDR2 YFSETQ. Trimming took 0 bases from V and 1 from J, leaving 16 bases between them. The CDR3 loop is CASSLEAWRELQETQYF. As DNA, the CDR3 is TGCGCCAGCAGCTTGGAGGCGTGGCGGGAACTCCAAGAGACCCAGTACTTC.

There are many counts of this clonotype. The gene calls are TRBV29-1 and TRBJ2-2, with unresolved D. Trimming took 6 bases from V and 3 from J, leaving 2 bases between them. In germline, CDR1 is SQVTM, CDR2 ANQGSEA. The CDR3 totals 10 residues. CDR3 in amino acids: CSVYTGELFF. DNA of the CDR3: TGCAGCGTCTACACCGGGGAGCTGTTTTTT.

This clonotype showed up just a few times. The V and J genes are TRBV5-4 and TRBJ2-1; D is undetermined. CDR3 length equals 15 residues. Germline loops: CDR1 SGHNT, CDR2 YYREEE (reference sequence). Between the trimmed V and J ends, which lost 0 bases and 3 bases, there was a span of 10 bases. The CDR3 DNA reads TGTGCCAGCAGCTTGGATGGAAATAGCTACAATGAGCAGTTCTTC. This translates into CASSLDGNSYNEQFF.

This clonotype was seen many times. The CDR3 nucleotides read TGCGCCAGCAGCTTATTTATATTTCTGGAACTAGCGGGAGATAATGAGCAGTTCTTC. It yields the protein CASSLFIFLELAGDNEQFF. The J gene is TRBJ2-1, the V gene TRBV5-1; 11 nucleotides align to TRBD2. Germline CDR1 and CDR2: SGHRS and YFSETQ. CDR3 length: 19 amino acids. V was clipped by 2 bases and J by 7 bases; unmatched bases: 17.

This clonotype was seen repeatedly, ten times or more. This chain joins TRBV28 and TRBJ2-5, with D perhaps matching TRBD1 (6 bases). Per germline, CDR1 MDHEN and CDR2 SYDVKM. Deletions cut 2 bases from V and 4 bases from J, with 8 bases between. The CDR3 has 13 residues. CDR3 in amino acids: CASSLGQSETQYF. In DNA form, the CDR3 reads TGTGCCAGCAGTTTAGGACAGTCAGAGACCCAGTACTTC. Full variable domain (remainder filled in from reference TRBV28 and TRBJ2-5): DVKVTQSSRYLVKRTGEKVFLECVQDMDHENMFWYRQDPGLGLRLIYFSYDVKMKEKGDIPEGYSVSREKKERFSLILESASTNQTSMYLCASSLGQSETQYFGPGTRLLVL.

This clonotype has at least ten counts. The V call is TRBV27, the J call TRBJ1-1; 9 bases are shared with TRBD1. Germline CDR1 is MNHEY and CDR2 is SMNVEV (reference sequence). The CDR3 sequence is 14 residues long. V dropped 6 bases and J dropped 6; count of bases not matched to a gene: 8. This CDR3 is CASRPGTGRAEAFF. DNA of the CDR3: TGTGCCAGCAGGCCCGGGACAGGGAGGGCTGAAGCTTTCTTT.

The V gene is TRBV28, the J gene TRBJ2-7; no reliable D call. Germline CDR1 and CDR2: MDHEN and SYDVKM. Between the trimmed V and J ends, which lost 3 bases and 6 bases, there was a span of 15 bases. The CDR3 runs 14 residues. CDR3: CASSFPGRPAEQYV. The DNA for the CDR3 is TGTGCCAGCAGTTTCCCAGGTCGGCCGGCCGAGCAGTACGTC.

This clonotype has at least ten counts. The rearrangement links TRBV20-1 to TRBJ2-7; D is uncertain. The V gene lost 0 bases and the J gene lost 3 bases, with 3 bases spanning the gap. Germline values: CDR1 DFQATT, CDR2 SNEGSKA (reference sequence). The CDR3 extends over 11 amino acids. The DNA for the CDR3 is TGCAGTGCTAGAGAGGACTACGAGCAGTACTTC. This sequence encodes CSAREDYEQYF.

The chain is built from TRBV27 and TRBJ2-1; 7 nucleotides match TRBD1. CDR1 is MNHEY and CDR2 is SMNVEV in the germline V gene (reference sequence). CDR3 length equals 20 residues. The ends lost 5 bases at V and 1 base at J; junction bases unmatched: 20. CDR3 region: CASSPGTVLGAFRSYNEQFF. DNA for the CDR3: TGTGCCAGCAGTCCGGGGACAGTCTTGGGGGCGTTTAGATCCTACAATGAGCAGTTCTTC.

The J gene is TRBJ1-2, the V gene TRBV29-1; D is perhaps TRBD1 (5 bases). This CDR3 has 12 amino acids. The germline gives CDR1 SQVTM, CDR2 ANQGSEA. V lost 6 bases and J 5 bases, leaving 13 bases between the germline ends. The CDR3 sequence is CSVAGTSYGYTF. CDR3 in DNA: TGCAGCGTCGCCGGGACCTCATATGGCTACACCTTC.

This clonotype appeared many times. The DNA for the CDR3 is TGCAGCGTTTTAAGAGTAGAAGAGACCCAGTACTTC. Translating gives CSVLRVEETQYF. This rearrangement joins TRBV29-1 to TRBJ2-5; D gene uncertain. V shed 5 bases and J shed 3 bases, with 10 bases lying between them. CDR1 SQVTM and CDR2 ANQGSEA come from the germline V gene. The CDR3 has 12 residues.

The chain recombines TRBV7-2 with TRBJ2-2, with TRBD1 identical over 9 bases. Looked up from germline, CDR1 is SGHTA and CDR2 is FQGNSA. The V segment lost 0 bases and the J segment 7 bases; nucleotides outside the gene matches: 12. CDR3 length: 18 amino acids. In nucleotides, the CDR3 is TGTGCCAGCAGCTTAGCACAACTCCTGACAGGGGGGAACGGGGAGCTGTTTTTT. It is translated as CASSLAQLLTGGNGELFF.

The V call is TRBV7-9, the J call TRBJ2-7; D gene ambiguous. Trimming took off 4 bases at V and 3 bases at J, with 16 bases between the two ends. This CDR3 has 15 amino acids. CDR1 and CDR2 (germline): SEHNR, FQNEAQ (reference sequence). This CDR3 is CASSSLSGLSYEQYF. CDR3 coding DNA: TGTGCCAGCAGCTCCCTTTCCGGGCTTAGCTACGAGCAGTACTTC. Full variable domain (rest looked up from reference TRBV7-9 and TRBJ2-7): DTGVSQNPRHKITKRGQNVTFRCDPISEHNRLYWYRQTLGQGPEFLTYFQNEAQLEKSRLLSDRFSAERPKGSFSTLEIQRTEQGDSAMYLCASSSLSGLSYEQYFGPGTRLTVT.

V usage is TRBV9 and J usage is TRBJ2-1; 9 bases line up with TRBD2. Germline V gives CDR1 SGDLS, CDR2 YYNGEE. The CDR3 loop spans 16 amino acids. J was trimmed by 4 bases and V by 0 bases; bases with no gene match: 5. The chain's CDR3 is CASSVGGGAFYNEQFF. The CDR3 DNA sequence: TGTGCCAGCAGCGTAGGCGGGGGGGCCTTTTACAATGAGCAGTTCTTC.

This clonotype was counted ten times or more. This chain links TRBV10-3 with TRBJ2-7; maybe TRBD1 (7 bases). Looked up from germline, CDR1 is ENHRY and CDR2 is SYGVKD. The CDR3 length is 15 residues. V lost 3 bases, J lost 0 bases, and 12 bases lay in between. For the CDR3, the DNA is TGTGCCATCAGTGATGGAGGGGGCAACTCCTACGAGCAGTACTTC. Translating gives CAISDGGGNSYEQYF.

This clonotype was observed many times. The CDR3 DNA reads TGTGCCAGCAGCCGGGACTCGGCCGAGCAGTACTTC. It codes for CASSRDSAEQYF. The V and J genes are TRBV11-3 and TRBJ2-7, with D possibly being TRBD2 (6 bases). V lost 5 bases, J lost 6 bases, and 11 bases lay in between. The CDR3 is 12 residues long. Per the germline V gene, CDR1 is SGHNT and CDR2 is YENEEA.